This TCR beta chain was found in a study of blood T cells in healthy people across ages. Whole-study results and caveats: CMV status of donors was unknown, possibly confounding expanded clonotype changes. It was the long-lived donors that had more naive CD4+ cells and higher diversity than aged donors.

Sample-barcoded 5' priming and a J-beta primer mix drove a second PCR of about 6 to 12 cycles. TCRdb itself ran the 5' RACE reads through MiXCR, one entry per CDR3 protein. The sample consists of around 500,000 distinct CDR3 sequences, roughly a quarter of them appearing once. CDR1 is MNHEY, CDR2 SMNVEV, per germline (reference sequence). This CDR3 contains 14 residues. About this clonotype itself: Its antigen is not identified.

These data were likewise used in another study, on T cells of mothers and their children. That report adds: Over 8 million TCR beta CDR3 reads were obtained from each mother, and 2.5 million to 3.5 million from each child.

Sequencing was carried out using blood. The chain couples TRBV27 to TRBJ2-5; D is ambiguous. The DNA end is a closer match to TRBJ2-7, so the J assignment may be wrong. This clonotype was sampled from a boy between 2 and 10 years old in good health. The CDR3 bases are TGTGCCAGCAGTTTAGTAAAGAAAACCTACGAGCAGTACTTC. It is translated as CASSLVKKTYEQYF.